One TCR beta chain is described in this entry. Its antigen is undetermined. The data stem from a study of cytomegalovirus exposure and HLA in healthy donors. Overall study results and limits: Indistinguishable V segments, including TRBV6-2 and TRBV6-3, were excluded. Researchers reportedly found TCR beta sequences accurately predicted most subjects' HLA-A and HLA-B alleles.

V lost 1 base to trimming and J lost 5 bases, with 14 bases between them. This CDR3 contains 15 residues. CDR1 is MDHEN and CDR2 is SYDVKM in the germline V gene. Amplification used 60 Vbeta primers and 13 Jbeta primers. TCRdb's copy holds only in-frame clones and misses some; the assay was immunoSEQ multiplex PCR. The table lists over 110,000 clones, about four fifths of them singletons. The source material was PBMCs. This chain links TRBV28 with TRBJ2-5; a weak D match, TRBD2 (6 bases). The sequence was collected from a man aged 35-49 years in good health and CMV-seronegative. CDR3 sequence reads: CASSLFFGEDETQYF. In DNA form, the CDR3 reads TGTGCCAGCAGTTTATTCTTTGGGGAGGATGAGACCCAGTACTTC. The variable domain in full, completed from reference TRBV28 and TRBJ2-5, reads DVKVTQSSRYLVKRTGEKVFLECVQDMDHENMFWYRQDPGLGLRLIYFSYDVKMKEKGDIPEGYSVSREKKERFSLILESASTNQTSMYLCASSLFFGEDETQYFGPGTRLLVL.